Each of the 17 T cell receptor beta chains below was sequenced from the same sample in a study of T cell responses to AZD1222 COVID-19 vaccine. This table comes from immunoSEQ multiplex PCR, and its TCRdb copy is limited to in-frame clones, with some not included. The table includes some 120,000 clones, around 93% detected once. The source material was peripheral blood, sampled on day 0 of AZD1222 vaccination. All receptors derive from an adult in good health.

V and J are TRBV5-1 and TRBJ1-4; 8 nucleotides align to TRBD1. The CDR3 has 15 amino acids. Germline CDR1 is SGHRS and CDR2 is YFSETQ. Trimming removed 4 bases from V and 5 bases from J; junction bases left unmatched: 7. CDR3 sequence (DNA): TGCGCCAGCAGCAGGGACAGGACCCCGAATGAAAAACTGTTTTTT. It codes for CASSRDRTPNEKLFF.

This chain uses TRBV19 with TRBJ1-2; D uncertain. CDR3 size: 15 residues. CDR1 LNHDA and CDR2 SQIVND come from the germline V gene (reference sequence). The V end was cut by 8 bases, the J end by 2 bases, with 18 bases between. The CDR3 nucleotides read TGTGCCAGTCACCAGGACTGGCGCACGAACTATGGCTACACCTTC. Protein product: CASHQDWRTNYGYTF.

The V call is TRBV11-2, the J call TRBJ2-2, with 8 bases matching TRBD2. V shed 5 bases, J shed 2 bases, and the junction held 10 bases outside the gene matches. CDR1 is SGHAT, CDR2 FQNNGV, per germline. This CDR3 spans 17 amino acids. The CDR3 region is CASSPPGTRSNTGELFF. CDR3 DNA sequence: TGTGCCAGCAGCCCCCCGGGGACTAGGTCTAACACCGGGGAGCTGTTTTTT. Looking up the rest from reference TRBV11-2 and TRBJ2-2 gives the full variable domain: EAGVAQSPRYKIIEKRQSVAFWCNPISGHATLYWYQQILGQGPKLLIQFQNNGVVDDSQLPKDRFSAERLKGVDSTLKIQPAKLEDSAVYLCASSPPGTRSNTGELFFGEGSRLTVL.

The genes are TRBV6-5 and TRBJ2-1; the D is unclear. CDR1 is MNHEY and CDR2 is SVGAGI in the germline V gene. V was clipped by 5 bases and J by 9 bases, with 11 bases between them. The CDR3 totals 12 residues. CDR3 nucleotides: TGTGCCAGCAGTAACCTTGGCGGTGAGCAGTTCTTC. It translates to CASSNLGGEQFF.

This rearrangement joins TRBV3-1 (or the pseudogene TRBV3-2) to TRBJ2-7; TRBD1 matches 8 bases. Germline assignment: CDR1 LGHDT and CDR2 YNNKEL (reference sequence). With 3 bases clipped from V and 3 bases from J, the junction kept 4 bases outside the gene matches. CDR3 length: 14 amino acids. This CDR3 reads CASSHTGGSYEQYF. DNA for the CDR3: TGTGCCAGCAGCCACACAGGGGGAAGCTACGAGCAGTACTTC.

This chain's CDR3 is CASSEGVASSYEQYF. Written as DNA, the CDR3 is TGTGCCAGCAGTGAAGGTGTAGCGTCATCCTACGAGCAGTACTTC. The chain recombines TRBV2 with TRBJ2-7; D may be TRBD2 (5 bases). The CDR3 is made up of 15 amino acids. Germline CDR1 reads SNHLY; CDR2 reads FYNNEI. The germline V and J ends were trimmed by 1 base and 1 base, with 11 bases remaining between them. Combining the CDR3 with reference TRBV2 and TRBJ2-7 gives the whole variable domain EPEVTQTPSHQVTQMGQEVILRCVPISNHLYFYWYRQILGQKVEFLVSFYNNEISEKSEIFDDQFSVERPDGSNFTLKIRSTKLEDSAMYFCASSEGVASSYEQYFGPGTRLTVT.

In DNA, the CDR3 is TGTGCCACCAGTGACCGACAGGGGGCTGAAGCTTTCTTT. It specifies CATSDRQGAEAFF. The chain employs TRBV24-1 and TRBJ1-1, with TRBD1 matching 9 bases. V shed 4 bases, J shed 6 bases, and the junction held 2 bases outside the gene matches. This CDR3 is 13 amino acids long. Germline V lookup: CDR1 KGHDR, CDR2 SFDVKD.

This clone was observed once. V usage is TRBV28 and J usage is TRBJ2-3, with 11 bases aligning to TRBD2. Trimming cost V 5 bases and J 4 bases; bases outside gene matches: 8. The CDR3 extends over 16 amino acids. Germline CDR1 reads MDHEN; CDR2 reads SYDVKM. The CDR3 DNA sequence: TGTGCCAGCAGTACGTATAGCGGGAGGGGGGCAGATACGCAGTATTTT. Its translation: CASSTYSGRGADTQYF. The complete variable domain, with remaining parts taken from reference TRBV28 and TRBJ2-3, reads DVKVTQSSRYLVKRTGEKVFLECVQDMDHENMFWYRQDPGLGLRLIYFSYDVKMKEKGDIPEGYSVSREKKERFSLILESASTNQTSMYLCASSTYSGRGADTQYFGPGTRLTVL.

The V call is TRBV19, the J call TRBJ1-2; TRBD1 is a possible D gene (5 bases). Germline loops: CDR1 LNHDA, CDR2 SQIVND (reference sequence). The ends were cut back, 3 bases at V and 6 bases at J, with 8 bases in the middle. This CDR3 comprises 12 residues. The CDR3 here is CASSIDSDGYTF. The CDR3 coding sequence is TGTGCCAGTAGTATCGACAGTGATGGCTACACCTTC.

The chain links TRBV19 to TRBJ1-5; 11 bases line up with TRBD1. The germline gives CDR1 LNHDA, CDR2 SQIVND (reference sequence). Losses at the gene ends were 5 bases for V and 3 bases for J; bases not matched to a gene: 6. CDR3 size: 16 residues. CDR3 nucleotide sequence: TGTGCCAGTAGTCCTCGGACAGGGGGCCTCAATCAGCCCCAGCATTTT. Its translation: CASSPRTGGLNQPQHF.

The V call is TRBV27, the J call TRBJ1-1; TRBD1 is a possible D gene (5 bases). CDR1 MNHEY and CDR2 SMNVEV come from the germline V gene (reference sequence). The CDR3 covers 14 residues. Trimming left V 6 bases short and J 3 bases short, with 14 bases between. The CDR3 coding sequence is TGTGCCAGCAGAAAGACAGATATCGACACTGAAGCTTTCTTT. Amino acids: CASRKTDIDTEAFF.

The rearrangement joins TRBV7-2 to TRBJ2-3, with 9 bases matching TRBD2. CDR3 length: 14 residues. Germline V gives CDR1 SGHTA, CDR2 FQGNSA. V was pared by 5 bases and J by 4 bases, with 4 bases of the junction left unmatched. The CDR3 region is CASSQWTSADTQYF. The CDR3 DNA reads TGTGCCAGCAGCCAATGGACTAGCGCAGATACGCAGTATTTT.

This clone was seen just once. This chain joins TRBV5-1 and TRBJ2-7; TRBD1 aligns across 8 bases. The J segment lost 9 bases and the V segment lost 4 bases, leaving 6 bases of the junction unmatched. This CDR3 has 12 amino acids. The germline V gene encodes CDR1 SGHRS and CDR2 YFSETQ. The CDR3 region has the DNA TGCGCCAGCAGCGCGGACAGGGTTGTGCAGTACTTC. Translating it yields CASSADRVVQYF.

The CDR3 DNA reads TGTGCCAGCGCCGACAGCGAACCGGACCTGAACACTGAAGCTTTCTTT. This translates into CASADSEPDLNTEAFF. This rearrangement joins TRBV24-1 to TRBJ1-1; TRBD1 is a possible D gene (5 bases). Germline assignment: CDR1 KGHDR and CDR2 SFDVKD. The CDR3 covers 16 residues. V was shortened by 11 bases and J by 0 bases, with 21 bases between the two germline ends.

The gene calls are TRBV3-1 (or the pseudogene TRBV3-2) and TRBJ1-6; D not certain. V was clipped by 4 bases and J by 11 bases, with 18 bases between them. This CDR3 has 15 amino acids. Germline V gene sequence: CDR1 LGHDT, CDR2 YNNKEL (reference sequence). CDR3 DNA sequence: TGTGCCAGCAGCCTAAGCAGGTCCACGAAAACACCCCTCCACTTT. Residues: CASSLSRSTKTPLHF.

The chain joins TRBV5-1 to TRBJ2-5; D is undetermined. From germline, CDR1 is SGHRS and CDR2 YFSETQ. V shed 0 bases and J shed 0 bases, with 6 bases lying between them. This CDR3 is 14 amino acids long. CDR3 amino acids: CASSLETYQETQYF. In DNA, the CDR3 is TGCGCCAGCAGCTTGGAGACATACCAAGAGACCCAGTACTTC.

The chain employs TRBV30 and TRBJ1-5; D is perhaps TRBD1 (5 bases). Germline V lookup: CDR1 GTSNPN, CDR2 SVGIG (reference sequence). V gave up 8 bases and J gave up 5 bases, with 13 bases separating them. CDR3 size: 12 residues. The chain's CDR3 is CAAWGTHQPQHF. For the CDR3, the DNA is TGTGCCGCTTGGGGGACGCATCAGCCCCAGCATTTT. The whole variable domain, remainder taken from reference TRBV30 and TRBJ1-5, is SQTIHQWPATLVQPVGSPLSLECTVEGTSNPNLYWYRQAAGRGLQLLFYSVGIGQISSEVPQNLSASRPQDRQFILSSKKLLLSDSGFYLCAAWGTHQPQHFGDGTRLSIL.